This T cell receptor beta chain was sequenced in a study of post-analysis software for immune sequencing data. Worth noting for this clonotype: Antigen specificity is unknown.

Germline V lookup: CDR1 SEHNR, CDR2 FQNEAQ (reference sequence). Trimming took off 4 bases at V and 2 bases at J, with 12 bases between the two ends. The CDR3 is made up of 15 amino acids. Researchers reported that TCR beta cDNA libraries carried unique molecular identifiers. Once about 0.85 to 10 million T cells were used, hundreds of thousands of cDNA molecules resulted. TCRdb redid the calling of the PCR reads with MiXCR, one entry per CDR3 protein. This sample has roughly 670,000 distinct CDR3 sequences; 55% to 60% occur once, and the top ten carry about 11%. General study findings and limits: Same-batch preparations were strongly co-clustered by F measure. Patients showed TRBV5-6, TRBV5-1 and TRBV20-1 among a handful of TRBV segments more frequent than in controls.

The rearrangement links TRBV7-9 to TRBJ2-1; a weak D match, TRBD2 (5 bases). Sequencing used blood. The source of this sequence is a girl aged 2-10 years with multiple sclerosis. The CDR3 region has the DNA TGTGCCAGCAGCTCCCCGGACTCACCCTACAATGAGCAGTTCTTC. Translating it yields CASSSPDSPYNEQFF.